This T cell receptor beta chain appears in the sequencing data of a study of regulatory T cells in long-lasting Graves disease. Sample time point: newly diagnosed GD, antithyroid drugs for less than 3 months. From PBMCs, RNA was extracted and then used to make the TCR library. Study findings and constraints: Newly diagnosed patients had higher TCR diversity than persistent Graves' patients did.

The TCR beta library used iRepertoire HTBI primers with Arm-PCR amplification of CDR3. TCRdb itself ran the multiplex PCR reads through MiXCR, one entry per CDR3 protein. The table shows 350,000 to 550,000 distinct CDR3 sequences, with roughly 15% occurring only once. CDR1 and CDR2 (germline): MDHEN, SYDVKM. This CDR3 comprises 15 residues. The germline V and J ends were trimmed by 6 bases and 0 bases, with 14 bases remaining between them. With respect to this clonotype: As yet, its antigen is unknown.

This same sample was also part of a study on T cells in Graves' hyperthyroidism and ophthalmopathy. In that study: The diagnoses drew upon clinical symptoms, serum thyroxine and TRAb, thyroid ultrasound and orbital computed tomography. Ophthalmopathy stood apart from stable hyperthyroidism in a 13 V-J model. Ophthalmopathy was identified by the model a median roughly six months ahead of onset.

This receptor was identified in a woman younger than 30 with Graves disease. The gene calls are TRBV28 and TRBJ1-2; the D is unclear. This specimen was peripheral blood mononuclear cells (PBMCs), taken at new diagnosis, from a patient treated with antithyroid drugs. The CDR3 loop is CASRNLDGTNYGYTF. Here the CDR3 DNA reads TGTGCCAGCAGGAACCTGGACGGAACTAACTATGGCTACACCTTC.